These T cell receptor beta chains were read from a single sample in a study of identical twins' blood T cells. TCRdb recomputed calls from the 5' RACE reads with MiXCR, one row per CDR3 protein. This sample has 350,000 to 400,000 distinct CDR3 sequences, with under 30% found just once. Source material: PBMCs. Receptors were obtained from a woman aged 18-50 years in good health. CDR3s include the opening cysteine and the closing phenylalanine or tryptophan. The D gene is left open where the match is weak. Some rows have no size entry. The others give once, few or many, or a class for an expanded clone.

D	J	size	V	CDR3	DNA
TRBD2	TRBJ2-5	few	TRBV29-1	CSVGRVGGETQYF	TGCAGCGTTGGTAGGGTGGGGGGGGAGACCCAGTACTTC
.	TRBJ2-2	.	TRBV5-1	CASSLTGFGTGELFF	TGCGCCAGCAGCTTGACAGGGTTCGGCACCGGGGAGCTGTTTTTT
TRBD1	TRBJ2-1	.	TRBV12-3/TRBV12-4	CASTYRTGSHNEQFF	TGTGCCAGCACCTACAGGACAGGGAGTCACAATGAGCAGTTCTTC
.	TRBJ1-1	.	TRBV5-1	CASSLGRRLGTEAFF	TGCGCCAGCAGCTTGGGCAGGAGGCTGGGCACTGAAGCTTTCTTT
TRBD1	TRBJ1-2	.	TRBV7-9	CASRPGTDYGYTF	TGTGCCAGCAGACCCGGGACAGATTATGGCTACACCTTC
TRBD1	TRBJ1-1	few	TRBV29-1	CSVEKGQGGTNTEAFF	TGCAGCGTTGAAAAAGGACAGGGCGGCACGAACACTGAAGCTTTCTTT
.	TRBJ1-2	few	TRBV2	CASSGFGYTF	TGTGCCAGCAGCGGGTTTGGCTACACCTTC
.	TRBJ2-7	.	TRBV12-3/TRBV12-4	CASSRRSGAIEQYF	TGTGCCAGCAGCCGGAGGTCGGGCGCAATCGAGCAGTACTTC
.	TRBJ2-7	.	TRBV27	CASRSLSGEQYF	TGTGCCAGCAGATCACTCTCGGGCGAGCAGTACTTC
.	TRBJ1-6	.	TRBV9	CASSVGSNSPLHF	TGTGCCAGCAGCGTAGGATCTAATTCACCCCTCCACTTT
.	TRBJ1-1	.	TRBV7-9	CASSLGQAETEAFF	TGTGCCAGCAGCTTAGGTCAGGCGGAGACTGAAGCTTTCTTT
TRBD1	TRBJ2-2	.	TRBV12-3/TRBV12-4	CASRIWTGGITGELFF	TGTGCCAGCAGGATTTGGACAGGGGGAATCACCGGGGAGCTGTTTTTT
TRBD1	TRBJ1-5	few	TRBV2	CASRKGQATYQPQHF	TGTGCCAGCAGAAAGGGACAGGCTACCTATCAGCCCCAGCATTTT
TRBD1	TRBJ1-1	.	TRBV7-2	CASNLQGVLEAFF	TGTGCCAGCAACCTCCAGGGGGTTCTTGAAGCTTTCTTT
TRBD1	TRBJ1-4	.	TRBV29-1	CSVDGGGHEKLFF	TGCAGCGTTGATGGAGGGGGCCATGAAAAACTGTTTTTT
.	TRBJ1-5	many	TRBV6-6	CASKRPEGRGYSNQPQHF	TGTGCCAGCAAGCGTCCCGAAGGAAGGGGGTATAGCAATCAGCCCCAGCATTTT
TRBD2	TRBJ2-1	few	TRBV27	CASTLTGTSGPNEQFF	TGTGCCAGCACACTAACGGGGACTAGCGGGCCCAATGAGCAGTTCTTC
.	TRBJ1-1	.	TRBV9	CTSSGGPTGNTEAFF	TGTACCAGCAGCGGGGGCCCGACAGGGAACACTGAAGCTTTCTTT
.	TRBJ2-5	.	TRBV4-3	CASSQDRGETQYF	TGCGCCAGCAGCCAAGACAGGGGAGAGACCCAGTACTTC
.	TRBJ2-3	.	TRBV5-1	CASSLVGPDTQYF	TGCGCCAGCAGCTTGGTCGGCCCAGATACGCAGTATTTT
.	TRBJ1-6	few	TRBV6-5	CASSYGDRVSSPLHF	TGTGCCAGCAGTTACGGCGACAGAGTGTCCTCACCCCTCCACTTT
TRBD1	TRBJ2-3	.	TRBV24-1	CATSDPGQGVDTQYF	TGTGCCACCAGTGATCCGGGACAGGGTGTAGATACGCAGTATTTT
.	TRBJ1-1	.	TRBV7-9	CASTWLANTEAFF	TGTGCCAGCACCTGGTTAGCCAACACTGAAGCTTTCTTT
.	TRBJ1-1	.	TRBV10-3	CAVGQGMNTEAFF	TGTGCCGTCGGCCAGGGAATGAACACTGAAGCTTTCTTT
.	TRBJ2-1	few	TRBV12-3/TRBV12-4	CASSFRSSSYNEQFF	TGTGCCAGCAGTTTTAGAAGTTCGTCCTACAATGAGCAGTTCTTC
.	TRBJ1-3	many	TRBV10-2	CASRSGMASGNTIYF	TGCGCCAGCAGGTCCGGTATGGCCTCTGGAAACACCATATATTTT
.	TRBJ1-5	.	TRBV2	CASSETGGWPQHF	TGTGCCAGCAGTGAAACGGGGGGTTGGCCCCAGCATTTT
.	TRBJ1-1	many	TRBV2	CASSVKVLVRATEAFF	TGTGCCAGCAGTGTGAAGGTCCTTGTCAGGGCCACTGAAGCTTTCTTT
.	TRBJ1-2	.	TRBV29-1	CSVEYSTARGYGYTF	TGCAGCGTTGAATATTCGACAGCCAGGGGCTATGGCTACACCTTC
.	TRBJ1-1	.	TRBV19	CASSFIDGKNTEAFF	TGTGCCAGTAGTTTCATCGACGGTAAGAACACTGAAGCTTTCTTT
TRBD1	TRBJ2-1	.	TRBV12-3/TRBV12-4	CASRIIQGREQFF	TGTGCCAGCAGAATTATACAGGGGCGTGAGCAGTTCTTC
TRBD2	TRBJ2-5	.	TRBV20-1	CSARMAGGETQYF	TGCAGTGCTAGAATGGCGGGAGGGGAGACCCAGTACTTC
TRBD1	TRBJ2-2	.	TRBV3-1	CASSPTTGNLRVELFF	TGTGCCAGCAGCCCTACGACAGGGAATTTACGGGTGGAGCTGTTTTTT
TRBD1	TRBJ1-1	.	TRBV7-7	CASSLTGDSEGFF	TGTGCTAGCAGCTTGACTGGGGACAGTGAAGGTTTCTTT
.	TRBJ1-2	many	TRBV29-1	CSGTGGEDYGYTF	TGCTCCGGTACCGGGGGCGAGGACTATGGCTACACCTTC
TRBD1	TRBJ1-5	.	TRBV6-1	CASSEKGQGNDRLQHF	TGTGCCAGCAGTGAAAAGGGACAGGGAAACGATCGGCTCCAGCATTTT
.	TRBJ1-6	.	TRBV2	CASGLGPPWSPLHF	TGTGCCAGCGGCTTGGGACCGCCTTGGTCACCCCTCCACTTT
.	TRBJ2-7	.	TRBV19	CATSGTPSYEQYF	TGCGCAACCTCCGGGACTCCCTCCTACGAGCAGTACTTC
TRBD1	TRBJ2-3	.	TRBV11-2	CASSSMDRAPSDTQYF	TGTGCCAGCAGCTCTATGGACAGGGCGCCATCAGATACGCAGTATTTT
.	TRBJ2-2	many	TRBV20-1	CSALYSGELFF	TGCAGTGCTCTTTACTCCGGGGAGCTGTTTTTT
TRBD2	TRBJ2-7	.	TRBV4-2	CASSQTSGSHEQYF	TGTGCCAGCAGCCAGACTAGCGGCTCCCACGAGCAGTACTTC
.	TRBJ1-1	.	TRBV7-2	CASSLRPSFSLTEAFF	TGTGCCAGCAGCTTGAGGCCCTCCTTCTCTCTCACTGAAGCTTTCTTT
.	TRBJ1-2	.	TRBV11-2	CACSLKGWLGYTF	TGTGCCTGCAGCTTAAAAGGGTGGCTTGGCTACACCTTC
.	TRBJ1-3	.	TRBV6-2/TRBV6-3	CASSWRRGVWTGNTIYF	TGTGCCAGCAGTTGGAGACGAGGGGTTTGGACTGGAAACACCATATATTTT
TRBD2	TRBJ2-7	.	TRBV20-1	CSAMPGLGYEQYF	TGCAGTGCTATGCCGGGACTAGGCTACGAGCAGTACTTC
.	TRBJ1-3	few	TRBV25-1	CASRSPGTGNTIYF	TGTGCCAGCAGGTCCCCAGGGACTGGAAACACCATATATTTT
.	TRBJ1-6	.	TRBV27	CASSLAWRGSPLHF	TGTGCCAGCAGTTTAGCTTGGCGTGGCTCACCCCTCCACTTT
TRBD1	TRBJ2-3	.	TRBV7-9	CASSPSGYRGLGTIDTRYF	TGTGCCAGCAGCCCTTCGGGGTACAGGGGGCTGGGGACCATAGATACGCGGTATTTT
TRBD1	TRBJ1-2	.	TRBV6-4	CASSDRVGYGYTF	TGTGCCAGCAGCGACAGGGTCGGATATGGCTACACCTTC
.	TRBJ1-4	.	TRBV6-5	CASSYGGLGEKLFF	TGTGCCAGCAGTTACGGGGGTCTGGGAGAAAAACTGTTTTTT
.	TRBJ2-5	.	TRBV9	CASSVGLLQETQYF	TGTGCCAGCAGCGTAGGTCTACTTCAAGAGACCCAGTACTTC
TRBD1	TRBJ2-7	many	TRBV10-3	CAISETGQGYEQYF	TGTGCCATCAGCGAAACGGGACAGGGCTACGAGCAGTACTTC
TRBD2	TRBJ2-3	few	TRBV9	CASSGPASGGADTQYF	TGTGCCAGTAGCGGGCCCGCTAGCGGGGGTGCAGATACGCAGTATTTT